The rows below give T cell receptor beta chains drawn from one sample of a study of regulatory T cells in long-lasting Graves disease. TCRdb re-called the multiplex PCR reads with MiXCR, one entry per CDR3 protein. The repertoire has around 450,000 distinct CDR3 sequences, roughly 21% of them found once; the top ten carry around 7%. The specimen comprised peripheral blood mononuclear cells (PBMCs), sampled when the disease was refractory, from a patient treated with antithyroid drugs. The receptors were gathered from a female donor with Graves disease. CDR3s include the opening cysteine and the closing phenylalanine or tryptophan. Each record gives: J gene, clone size, D gene, V gene, CDR3 DNA, CDR3 protein. The D gene is left open where the match is weak. Clone size is stated in some rows and not others, as once, few, many or a class when expanded.

J: TRBJ1-1
size: many
D: .
V: TRBV20-1
DNA: TGCAGTGCACGCGGACAGCTGAACACTGAAGCTTTCTTT
CDR3: CSARGQLNTEAFF

J: TRBJ2-7
size: many
D: TRBD1
V: TRBV7-2
DNA: TGTGCCAGCAGCTTAGGATCCGGGACAGCATACGAGCAGTACTTC
CDR3: CASSLGSGTAYEQYF

J: TRBJ1-1
size: few
D: .
V: TRBV20-1
DNA: TGCAGTGCTATCCGGACACGGAACACTGAAGCTTTCTTT
CDR3: CSAIRTRNTEAFF

J: TRBJ2-1
size: few
D: TRBD2
V: TRBV11-2
DNA: TGTGCCAGCAGCTTAGATCCCCCAGCGGGATTCTACAATGAGCAGTTCTTC
CDR3: CASSLDPPAGFYNEQFF

J: TRBJ2-7
size: .
D: .
V: TRBV7-9
DNA: TGTGCCAGCAGCTTAGGGCTGACCCAACCGCCGGAGGAGCAGTACTTC
CDR3: CASSLGLTQPPEEQYF

J: TRBJ2-1
size: many
D: .
V: TRBV2
DNA: TGTGCCAGCAGTCGGGCGGAATACTACAATGAGCAGTTCTTC
CDR3: CASSRAEYYNEQFF

J: TRBJ1-6
size: many
D: TRBD1
V: TRBV6-1
DNA: TGTGCCACGGGACAGGGGGCATCATCACCCCTCCACTTT
CDR3: CATGQGASSPLHF

J: TRBJ1-5
size: many
D: TRBD1
V: TRBV20-1
DNA: TGCAGTGCTAGCCCTCCAGGGGGAAGCAATCAGCCCCAGCATTTT
CDR3: CSASPPGGSNQPQHF

J: TRBJ1-4
size: .
D: .
V: TRBV7-9
DNA: TGTGCCAGCAGCTTAGCCGGCAGGAATGAAAAACTGTTTTTT
CDR3: CASSLAGRNEKLFF

J: TRBJ2-1
size: .
D: TRBD1
V: TRBV7-9
DNA: TGTGCCAGCAGCAGGGGGACAGGGACCTACAATGAGCAGTTCTTC
CDR3: CASSRGTGTYNEQFF

J: TRBJ2-7
size: many
D: .
V: TRBV12-3/TRBV12-4
DNA: TGTGCCAGCAGTTTATCAGGCGACCTCTACGAGCAGTACTTC
CDR3: CASSLSGDLYEQYF

J: TRBJ1-1
size: many
D: .
V: TRBV2
DNA: TGTGCCAGCACCCTGCCTTTGCAGGGCACTGAAGCTTTCTTT
CDR3: CASTLPLQGTEAFF

J: TRBJ1-2
size: many
D: .
V: TRBV28
DNA: TGTGCCAGCAGGTCGGGAGGCTACACCTTC
CDR3: CASRSGGYTF

J: TRBJ2-3
size: few
D: TRBD2
V: TRBV9
DNA: TGTGCCAGCAGCCCCTCAGGAGTCGGGACTAGCGGGATGAGCACAGATACGCAGTATTTT
CDR3: CASSPSGVGTSGMSTDTQYF

J: TRBJ1-2
size: .
D: .
V: TRBV7-9
DNA: TGTGCCAGCAGCTTAGCGCCCTCACTACCTGCTGGCTACACCTTC
CDR3: CASSLAPSLPAGYTF

J: TRBJ1-1
size: .
D: .
V: TRBV4-1
DNA: TGCGCCAGCAGCCAAGCCCAGATCGGAAAGACTGAAGCTTTCTTT
CDR3: CASSQAQIGKTEAFF

J: TRBJ2-5
size: .
D: .
V: TRBV20-1
DNA: TGCAGTGCTAGAGGTCCGACCTTCACAGAGACCCAGTACTTC
CDR3: CSARGPTFTETQYF

J: TRBJ2-2
size: many
D: .
V: TRBV12-3/TRBV12-4
DNA: TGTGCCAGCCTCGTCGCGGGGATTGTTAGCACCGGGGAGCTGTTTTTT
CDR3: CASLVAGIVSTGELFF

J: TRBJ1-1
size: .
D: TRBD1
V: TRBV27
DNA: TGTGCCAGCAGTTTATCAGGACAGGCTCCGCGGGCTTTCTTT
CDR3: CASSLSGQAPRAFF

J: TRBJ1-5
size: many
D: .
V: TRBV12-3/TRBV12-4
DNA: TGTGCCAGCAGGCTTACAGGTAATCAGCCCCAGCATTTT
CDR3: CASRLTGNQPQHF

J: TRBJ2-2
size: many
D: .
V: TRBV2
DNA: TGTGCCAGCAGTGAAGCGGACACCGGGGAGCTGTTTTTT
CDR3: CASSEADTGELFF

J: TRBJ2-7
size: many
D: .
V: TRBV11-2
DNA: TGTGCCAGCAGCTACACGACGGTTTACGAGCAGTACTTC
CDR3: CASSYTTVYEQYF

J: TRBJ2-3
size: .
D: TRBD2
V: TRBV24-1
DNA: TGTGCCACCAGTGACTACCCTAGCGGCAGTGGAGATACGCAGTATTTT
CDR3: CATSDYPSGSGDTQYF

J: TRBJ1-4
size: .
D: TRBD1
V: TRBV7-9
DNA: TGTGCCAGCAGCAAGGGACAGGGGTATATCCTGTTTTTT
CDR3: CASSKGQGYILFF

J: TRBJ1-2
size: many
D: TRBD1
V: TRBV10-3
DNA: TGTGCCATCAGTGTCGACAGGGTTCATGGCTACACCTTC
CDR3: CAISVDRVHGYTF

J: TRBJ1-1
size: few
D: .
V: TRBV7-9
DNA: TGTGCCAGCAGCCCCCGGGGGGGGGGCGAAAATAGGAACACTGAAGCTTTCTTT
CDR3: CASSPRGGGENRNTEAFF

J: TRBJ2-5
size: .
D: TRBD1
V: TRBV5-5
DNA: TGTGCCAGCAGAGCCCAGGGACAGGGTCAAGAGACCCAGTACTTC
CDR3: CASRAQGQGQETQYF

J: TRBJ1-5
size: .
D: .
V: TRBV4-1
DNA: TGCGCCAGCAGCCAAAAGATTTGGACGGATAAATATAGCAATCAGCCCCAGCATTTT
CDR3: CASSQKIWTDKYSNQPQHF

J: TRBJ2-2
size: .
D: .
V: TRBV9
DNA: TGTGCCAGCAGCGTACCCCGGCAGGCCCCGACGGACACCGGGGAGCTGTTTTTT
CDR3: CASSVPRQAPTDTGELFF

J: TRBJ2-7
size: few
D: TRBD1
V: TRBV28
DNA: TGTGCCAGCAGTTATTGGTCCTCGGCCGACCGGGACAGGGCCTCCGAGCAGTACTTC
CDR3: CASSYWSSADRDRASEQYF

J: TRBJ2-5
size: .
D: TRBD2
V: TRBV20-1
DNA: TGCAGTGCTGGGCCGGGGGGTTCAGAGGGAGGGGAGACCCAGTACTTC
CDR3: CSAGPGGSEGGETQYF

J: TRBJ2-5
size: few
D: .
V: TRBV20-1
DNA: TGCAGTGCTACCAGCTACTCCCGGGCGGCGAGGGGCGGTGAGACCCAGTACTTC
CDR3: CSATSYSRAARGGETQYF

J: TRBJ1-5
size: many
D: .
V: TRBV27
DNA: TGTGCCAGCAGTTTGCAGGGACCCCCGTGGGGTCAGCCCCAGCATTTT
CDR3: CASSLQGPPWGQPQHF

J: TRBJ2-4
size: many
D: .
V: TRBV2
DNA: TGTGCCAGCAGTAGACAGTTTCTAGCCAAAAACATTCAGTACTTC
CDR3: CASSRQFLAKNIQYF

J: TRBJ2-2
size: .
D: .
V: TRBV6-1
DNA: TGTGCCAGCACCCCCGTGGGGCTAACCGGGGAGCTGTTTTTT
CDR3: CASTPVGLTGELFF

J: TRBJ2-4
size: many
D: .
V: TRBV13
DNA: TGTGCCAGCAGCTTGGGATTGGACAAAAACATTCAGTACTTC
CDR3: CASSLGLDKNIQYF

J: TRBJ2-7
size: many
D: TRBD2
V: TRBV28
DNA: TGTGCCAGCAGATGGACTAGCGGGTTCTACGAGCAGTACTTC
CDR3: CASRWTSGFYEQYF

J: TRBJ2-5
size: .
D: .
V: TRBV20-1
DNA: TGCAGTGCTAGAGATAAACGAAACACCCAAGAGACCCAGTACTTC
CDR3: CSARDKRNTQETQYF

J: TRBJ2-5
size: .
D: TRBD1
V: TRBV29-1
DNA: TGCAGCGTTGTCAGGGGGCCAGAGACCCAGTACTTC
CDR3: CSVVRGPETQYF

J: TRBJ2-4
size: .
D: .
V: TRBV5-4
DNA: TGTGCCAGCGACACCTTAGCCAAAAACATTCAGTACTTC
CDR3: CASDTLAKNIQYF

J: TRBJ2-7
size: few
D: .
V: TRBV7-2
DNA: TGTGCCATCAGCTTATCACCCACCTACGAGCAGTACTTC
CDR3: CAISLSPTYEQYF

J: TRBJ2-5
size: many
D: .
V: TRBV28
DNA: TGTGCCAGCAGTTTAAAAGATTGGGGGGAGACCCAGTACTTC
CDR3: CASSLKDWGETQYF

J: TRBJ1-5
size: .
D: .
V: TRBV6-2/TRBV6-3
DNA: TGTGCCAGCAGTTATTCCCCCAATGATAGCAATCAGCCCCAGCATTTT
CDR3: CASSYSPNDSNQPQHF

J: TRBJ2-7
size: .
D: .
V: TRBV4-1
DNA: TGCGCCAGCAGCCAAGGTAATCAGGGCCCCAGCGAGCAGTACTTC
CDR3: CASSQGNQGPSEQYF

J: TRBJ2-4
size: few
D: TRBD1
V: TRBV7-9
DNA: TGTGCCAGCAGTCCCATATGGGACAGAAGGTCCGTAGCCAAAAACATTCAGTACTTC
CDR3: CASSPIWDRRSVAKNIQYF

J: TRBJ1-5
size: .
D: TRBD1
V: TRBV9
DNA: TGTGCCAGCAGCGCGGGGGACAGTTATAGCAATCAGCCCCAGCATTTT
CDR3: CASSAGDSYSNQPQHF

J: TRBJ2-5
size: many
D: .
V: TRBV28
DNA: TGTGCCAGCAGTTTACCGGGGACACCTCAAGAGACCCAGTACTTC
CDR3: CASSLPGTPQETQYF

J: TRBJ1-2
size: .
D: TRBD1
V: TRBV7-9
DNA: TGTGCCAGCAGCTTAGTGGCAGGGGGCAGCGGTGGCTACACCTTC
CDR3: CASSLVAGGSGGYTF

J: TRBJ1-2
size: many
D: TRBD1
V: TRBV29-1
DNA: TGCAGCGTGTCCAGGGGGGTCTATGGCTACACCTTC
CDR3: CSVSRGVYGYTF

J: TRBJ2-2
size: many
D: .
V: TRBV7-8
DNA: TGTGCCAGCAGCTTAGGAGTGACAGGGAACACCGGGGAGCTGTTTTTT
CDR3: CASSLGVTGNTGELFF

J: TRBJ1-1
size: few
D: .
V: TRBV7-8
DNA: TGTGCCAGCAGCACCAGGGTTCTGAACACTGAAGCTTTCTTT
CDR3: CASSTRVLNTEAFF

J: TRBJ1-1
size: many
D: TRBD1
V: TRBV5-1
DNA: TGCGCCAGCAGCTTCTTGGACAGGATTACTGAAGCTTTCTTT
CDR3: CASSFLDRITEAFF

J: TRBJ2-7
size: .
D: TRBD1
V: TRBV24-1
DNA: TGTGCCACCAGTTATCCGGGACAGGGTAAGGTCTACGAGCAGCACTTC
CDR3: CATSYPGQGKVYEQHF

J: TRBJ2-7
size: many
D: TRBD2
V: TRBV20-1
DNA: TGCAGTGCCACGACGACTAGCGGCTACTCCTACGAGCAGTACTTC
CDR3: CSATTTSGYSYEQYF